One T cell receptor (beta chain) is described in this entry. Its target is unknown. This sample was included in a study of shared clonotypes between healthy human individuals. Data came from immunoSEQ multiplex PCR; TCRdb stores just in-frame clones and leaves some out. Counted here are just over 2,000,000 clones, about 95% occurring once; the ten biggest clones make up around 1.1%. Study-wide results and caveats: Unshared clonotypes carried lower generation probabilities than those common to all four donors.

Naive CD8 populations comprised CD45RO-negative cells positively selected for CCR7, excluding terminally differentiated effector memory CD45RA+ cells. The study drew all its donors from Caucasian adults living in Nashville, Tennessee. The CDR3 spans 15 residues. From germline, CDR1 is SGHVS and CDR2 FNYEAQ. Trimming shortened V by 3 bases and J by 0 bases, and 10 bases separated the two germline ends. The rearrangement uses TRBV7-6 and TRBJ2-3, with D unresolved. The sample was naive CD8+ T cells sorted from blood. This TCR came from a man aged 18-30 years in good health. The DNA of the CDR3 is TGTGCCAGCAGCTTTCTTACCGGAAGCACAGATACGCAGTATTTT. Encoded protein: CASSFLTGSTDTQYF.